In this sample, the clone carrying this T cell receptor beta chain turned up many times. The antigen is undetermined. MiXCR, run by TCRdb on the reads, gives a single entry per CDR3 protein. This table holds approximately 500,000 distinct CDR3 sequences, about 17% found once. The entry originates in a study of T cell repertoires in cytomegalovirus infection. Study-level background: A matching HLA type, together with CMV infection, was signaled by public TCR beta signatures. Broader study findings: The study identified carriers of CMV plus the relevant HLA from cumulative public TCR beta family frequency. Clonotype analysis showed dominance of the ex vivo response by HLA-C-restricted CMV-specific TCR beta clonotypes.

The receptor was derived from a human donor in good health (CMV status not recorded). Some clones in this sample may be carry-over from other donors' samples. Sequenced: CD8+ T cells from PBMCs.

The chain's CDR3 is CASSSAETGGLYEQYF. The DNA for the CDR3 is TGTGCCAGCAGCTCGGCGGAGACGGGAGGGCTTTACGAGCAGTACTTC. This chain links TRBV7-9 with TRBJ2-7; TRBD2 aligns across 8 bases. The V segment lost 4 bases and the J segment 4 bases; nucleotides outside the gene matches: 12. Germline V gene data show CDR1 as SEHNR and CDR2 as FQNEAQ (reference sequence). The CDR3 runs to 16 residues. The full variable domain, in which reference TRBV7-9 and TRBJ2-7 provide the parts outside the CDR3, is DTGVSQNPRHKITKRGQNVTFRCDPISEHNRLYWYRQTLGQGPEFLTYFQNEAQLEKSRLLSDRFSAERPKGSFSTLEIQRTEQGDSAMYLCASSSAETGGLYEQYFGPGTRLTVT.